This T cell receptor beta chain was sequenced in a study of CD8+CD57+ T cells in acquired aplastic anemia. Whole-study context: The sorted CD4+ and CD8+ cells yielded an average about 3.5 ug of DNA.

On this clonotype itself: Its matching antigen is unknown.

Findings and caveats of the study: Approximately 30 was the count of CD8+ CDR3 sequences that patients shared with controls. Significance was not reached for CD8+ Simpson's diversity between patients and controls.

The CDR3 sequence is 14 residues long. The V and J ends lost 3 bases and 3 bases respectively, with 11 bases between them. Germline V gives CDR1 LNHDA, CDR2 SQIVND (reference sequence). The template used for profiling TCR beta VDJ and CDR3 was genomic DNA. TCRdb fed the reads into MiXCR, producing one record per CDR3 protein. The data show roughly 51,000 distinct CDR3 sequences, about 78% seen once. The V gene is TRBV19, the J gene TRBJ1-2; no firm D call. Sequencing was carried out using sorted CD4+, CD8+, or CD8+CD57+ T cells (not recorded which) from PBMCs. This TCR derives from a human donor in good health, serving as a control. The CDR3: CASSIRVVDYGYTF. CDR3 DNA sequence: TGTGCCAGTAGTATTAGGGTAGTAGACTATGGCTACACCTTC.